Shown below are 29 T cell receptor beta chains from a single sample sequenced in a study of somatic mutations in cytotoxic T cells in rheumatoid arthritis. Assay used: immunoSEQ multiplex PCR; TCRdb lists only in-frame clones, some missing. The sample consists of about 26,000 clones, roughly 80% of them appearing once. The sequenced sample consisted of CD8+ T cells sorted from blood. The receptor source for this set is a man in his forties or fifties in good health.

The chain recombines TRBV30 with TRBJ1-3; D ambiguous. This CDR3 contains 13 residues. Germline loops: CDR1 GTSNPN, CDR2 SVGIG (reference sequence). In nucleotides, the CDR3 is TGTGCTCAGAGGCACGGATCTGGAAACACCATATATTTT. Translating gives CAQRHGSGNTIYF. The full variable domain, completed using reference TRBV30 and TRBJ1-3, is SQTIHQWPATLVQPVGSPLSLECTVEGTSNPNLYWYRQAAGRGLQLLFYSVGIGQISSEVPQNLSASRPQDRQFILSSKKLLLSDSGFYLCAQRHGSGNTIYFGEGSWLTVV.

The V and J genes are TRBV7-8 and TRBJ2-1; 9 bases are a match to TRBD1. Germline CDR1 and CDR2: SGHVS and FQNEAQ. The CDR3 covers 16 residues. V trimming: 1 base; J trimming: 1 base; junction bases outside the gene matches: 2. The CDR3 DNA follows: TGTGCCAGCAGCTTAGTGGACAGGGGATCCTACAATGAGCAGTTCTTC. Residues: CASSLVDRGSYNEQFF.

The V and J genes are TRBV7-8 and TRBJ2-3, with D possibly matching TRBD1 (5 bases). The CDR3 is 14 residues long. V dropped 0 bases and J dropped 6 bases, with 10 bases sitting between them. The germline V gene has CDR1 SGHVS and CDR2 FQNEAQ. CDR3 amino acids: CASSLAGARDTQYF. CDR3 in DNA: TGTGCCAGCAGCTTAGCAGGGGCCCGTGATACGCAGTATTTT.

The chain links TRBV6-1 to TRBJ1-3; possible D gene TRBD1, 6 bases. Trimming shortened V by 4 bases and J by 0 bases, and 10 bases separated the two germline ends. This CDR3 region has 15 residues. CDR1 is MNHNS, CDR2 SASEGT, per germline. CDR3 DNA sequence: TGTGCCAGCAGTGCAGTGGACAGCTCTGGAAACACCATATATTTT. Translated: CASSAVDSSGNTIYF.

In its sample, this clone was seen a few times. V gene TRBV4-1 combines with J gene TRBJ2-1, with 9 bases that match TRBD2. The CDR3 covers 16 residues. CDR1 and CDR2 (germline): MGHRA, YSYEKL. J gave up 10 bases and V 4 bases, and 14 bases lay outside the gene matches. CDR3 DNA: TGCGCCAGCAGCCCCCCGGCGCTAGCGGGGCCGGGAGAGCAGTTCTTC. Its protein product is CASSPPALAGPGEQFF.

With respect to this clone: The sample holds other DNA sequences that translate to the same CDR3. The chain is built from TRBV5-6 and TRBJ2-7; D may match TRBD1 or TRBD2 (5 bases each). Per germline, CDR1 SGHDT and CDR2 YYEEEE. The CDR3 totals 14 residues. Trimming took off 4 bases at V and 3 bases at J, with 14 bases between the two ends. CDR3 amino acids: CASSLGAGFYEQYF. The CDR3 nucleotides read TGTGCCAGCAGCCTCGGGGCGGGCTTCTACGAGCAGTACTTC.

The chain links TRBV9 to TRBJ1-2, with a tentative D call TRBD1 (5 bases). Trimming left V 3 bases short and J 0 bases short, with 15 bases between. Per the germline V gene, CDR1 is SGDLS and CDR2 is YYNGEE. The CDR3 sequence is 16 residues long. CDR3 DNA: TGTGCCAGCAGCGCCCCCCGTTGGGGCACTAACTATGGCTACACCTTC. Translating it yields CASSAPRWGTNYGYTF.

CDR3 residues: CASSPTGSTNEKLFF. CDR3 DNA sequence: TGTGCCAGCAGTCCTACAGGCTCAACTAATGAAAAACTGTTTTTT. The V and J genes are TRBV6-1 and TRBJ1-4, with D possibly TRBD1 on 5 matching bases. The CDR3 spans 15 residues. The V gene's germline CDR1 is MNHNS and CDR2 SASEGT. V dropped 5 bases and J dropped 0 bases, with 10 bases sitting between them.

This chain joins TRBV6-1 and TRBJ2-1, with TRBD1 matching over 8 bases. The V gene end was trimmed by 2 bases and the J gene end by 8 bases; junction bases not matched to a gene: 8. The CDR3 sequence is 15 residues long. Germline loops: CDR1 MNHNS, CDR2 SASEGT. The CDR3 DNA sequence: TGTGCCAGCAGTGAATCCGGGACAGGTATGGATGAGCAGTTCTTC. This encodes CASSESGTGMDEQFF.

The rearrangement joins TRBV7-9 to TRBJ2-5, with D possibly being TRBD1 (6 bases). The DNA end favors TRBJ2-7, so the J call may be wrong. The CDR3 covers 14 residues. Germline V CDR1 and CDR2: SEHNR, FQNEAQ (reference sequence). CDR3 amino acids: CASSASGAHYEQYF. For the CDR3, the DNA is TGTGCCAGCAGCGCCTCAGGGGCTCACTACGAGCAGTACTTC.

The gene calls are TRBV6-1 and TRBJ2-1; TRBD2 agrees at 7 bases. Germline trimming cut 3 bases from V and 5 bases from J; bases unmatched to any gene: 7. This CDR3 region has 15 residues. Looked up from germline, CDR1 is MNHNS and CDR2 is SASEGT. The DNA of the CDR3 is TGTGCCAGCAGTGAGGGGCGGGAGTTAAACAATGAGCAGTTCTTC. It is translated as CASSEGRELNNEQFF.

The J gene is TRBJ2-3, the V gene TRBV9; D unclear. The CDR3 loop spans 17 amino acids. Per the germline V gene, CDR1 is SGDLS and CDR2 is YYNGEE. V was cut by 4 bases and J by 0 bases, with 18 bases left in between. DNA for the CDR3: TGTGCCAGCAGCACCCGGGCCGTTGACCCTAGCACAGATACGCAGTATTTT. Protein product: CASSTRAVDPSTDTQYF.

This chain uses TRBV9 with TRBJ1-4; TRBD1 agrees at 8 bases. This CDR3 region has 14 residues. Germline V gene data show CDR1 as SGDLS and CDR2 as YYNGEE. Trimming took 0 bases from V and 7 from J; bases not matched to a gene: 2. CDR3 bases: TGTGCCAGCAGCGTAGCAGGGGGCGGTGAAAAACTGTTTTTT. As protein: CASSVAGGGEKLFF.

V usage is TRBV30 and J usage is TRBJ2-1, with TRBD1 matching over 10 bases. CDR1 and CDR2 from the germline V gene are GTSNPN and SVGIG (reference sequence). V shed 0 bases, J shed 5 bases, and the junction held 1 base outside the gene matches. This CDR3 region has 14 residues. The DNA of the CDR3 is TGTGCCTGGAGTGTTGGGACAGGGGACAATGAGCAGTTCTTC. Amino acid sequence: CAWSVGTGDNEQFF.

The chain couples TRBV7-9 to TRBJ2-1; D perhaps matches TRBD2 (6 bases). CDR3 length: 16 amino acids. Germline CDR1 reads SEHNR; CDR2 reads FQNEAQ (reference sequence). Trimming removed 3 bases from V and 7 bases from J, with 19 bases in between. The CDR3 loop reads CASSFRTSSVLNEQFF. The CDR3 bases are TGTGCCAGCAGCTTCCGCACTAGCTCGGTTCTGAATGAGCAGTTCTTC. Using reference TRBV7-9 and TRBJ2-1 for the parts outside the CDR3, the full variable domain is DTGVSQNPRHKITKRGQNVTFRCDPISEHNRLYWYRQTLGQGPEFLTYFQNEAQLEKSRLLSDRFSAERPKGSFSTLEIQRTEQGDSAMYLCASSFRTSSVLNEQFFGPGTRLTVL.

V and J are TRBV2 and TRBJ2-7; 9 nucleotides match TRBD2. The J segment lost 0 bases and the V segment lost 7 bases, leaving 4 bases of the junction unmatched. The CDR3 consists of 14 residues. Germline values: CDR1 SNHLY, CDR2 FYNNEI. The CDR3 spells CASNPTSGSYEQYF. CDR3 coding DNA: TGTGCCAGCAACCCGACTAGCGGCTCCTACGAGCAGTACTTC.

The chain joins TRBV27 to TRBJ2-1; D ambiguous. The germline CDR1 and CDR2 sequences are MNHEY and SMNVEV (reference sequence). V was trimmed by 3 bases and J by 9 bases, leaving 3 bases between them. The CDR3 covers 10 residues. DNA of the CDR3: TGTGCCAGCAGTTTCCCTGAGCAGTTCTTC. Its protein is CASSFPEQFF.

This chain uses TRBV6-1 with TRBJ1-1; D is unclear. V lost 5 bases to trimming and J lost 0 bases, with 13 bases between them. The CDR3 is made up of 15 amino acids. The germline V gene encodes CDR1 MNHNS and CDR2 SASEGT. The CDR3: CASSLGQMMNTEAFF. For the CDR3, the DNA is TGTGCCAGCAGTTTAGGGCAGATGATGAACACTGAAGCTTTCTTT.

This chain joins TRBV11-3 and TRBJ1-5; 8 positions agree with TRBD1. Germline V gives CDR1 SGHNT, CDR2 YENEEA. This CDR3 is 19 amino acids long. The V and J ends lost 1 base and 6 bases, in that order; junction bases with no gene match: 17. The CDR3 sequence is CASSLVAYCFRGQGQPQHF. The CDR3 nucleotides are TGTGCCAGCAGCTTAGTCGCCTATTGCTTCAGGGGGCAGGGTCAGCCCCAGCATTTT.

The gene calls are TRBV27 and TRBJ2-1, with 9 bases that match TRBD2. Germline V CDR1 and CDR2: MNHEY, SMNVEV (reference sequence). The CDR3 runs 16 residues. Trimming took 2 bases from V and 1 from J; bases not matched to a gene: 3. The CDR3: CASSLLAGNSYNEQFF. CDR3 DNA sequence: TGTGCCAGCAGTTTACTAGCGGGGAATTCCTACAATGAGCAGTTCTTC.

This chain joins TRBV9 and TRBJ2-3, with 10 bases aligning to TRBD2. There are 16 residues in the CDR3. Germline V gene sequence: CDR1 SGDLS, CDR2 YYNGEE. V shed 3 bases, J shed 2 bases, and the junction held 6 bases outside the gene matches. The CDR3: CASSASGRGPTDTQYF. CDR3 DNA: TGTGCCAGCAGCGCCAGCGGGAGGGGACCCACAGATACGCAGTATTTT.

V usage is TRBV7-2 and J usage is TRBJ2-7, with 9 bases that match TRBD2. Germline assignment: CDR1 SGHTA and CDR2 FQGNSA. V was clipped by 5 bases and J by 5 bases; unmatched bases: 10. CDR3 length: 15 amino acids. CDR3 DNA sequence: TGTGCCAGCAGCCCGCGGGGGACTAGCTTCCACGAGCAGTACTTC. As protein: CASSPRGTSFHEQYF.

V usage is TRBV18 and J usage is TRBJ2-1; possible D gene TRBD1, 5 bases. V was cut by 5 bases and J by 4 bases, with 9 bases left in between. CDR3 length equals 13 residues. The germline gives CDR1 KGHSH, CDR2 LQKENI. DNA for the CDR3: TGTGCCAGCTCATCAGACAGATACAATGAGCAGTTCTTC. Its translation: CASSSDRYNEQFF.

The rearrangement joins TRBV5-4 to TRBJ2-7; 11 positions agree with TRBD2. With V trimmed by 1 base and J by 3 bases, 0 bases remained unmatched. This CDR3 spans 14 amino acids. Germline V gene data show CDR1 as SGHNT and CDR2 as YYREEE (reference sequence). The CDR3 nucleotides read TGTGCCAGCAGCTTGCTAGCGGGAGGCTACGAGCAGTACTTC. Its protein product is CASSLLAGGYEQYF.

This clone was observed a few times. This sequence joins TRBV6-1 and TRBJ1-1; TRBD1 matches at 7 bases. The trim removed 4 bases at V and 1 base at J, leaving 3 bases unmatched. The CDR3 contains 14 residues. CDR1 and CDR2 from the germline V gene are MNHNS and SASEGT. This CDR3 reads CASSAGGQNTEAFF. In DNA form, the CDR3 reads TGTGCCAGCAGTGCAGGGGGACAGAACACTGAAGCTTTCTTT.

The genes are TRBV19 and TRBJ1-1, with 9 bases lining up with TRBD1. Germline V CDR1 and CDR2: LNHDA, SQIVND (reference sequence). The V and J ends lost 5 bases and 5 bases, in that order; junction bases with no gene match: 12. The CDR3 loop spans 16 amino acids. The CDR3 protein is CASSPRTGAKGTEAFF. DNA of the CDR3: TGTGCCAGTAGTCCTCGGACAGGGGCGAAGGGAACTGAAGCTTTCTTT.

This clone appeared a few times. V and J are TRBV2 and TRBJ2-7; no definite D call. This CDR3 is 14 amino acids long. Trimming took 7 bases from V and 5 from J, leaving 18 bases between them. Germline-derived CDR1 and CDR2 are SNHLY and FYNNEI. The CDR3 spells CASKDLIPKDEQYF. The CDR3 DNA reads as TGTGCCAGCAAAGATCTAATACCTAAGGACGAGCAGTACTTC.

V gene TRBV10-2 combines with J gene TRBJ2-1; D is tentatively TRBD1 or TRBD2 (5 bases each). This CDR3 has 18 residues. V was shortened by 3 bases and J by 8 bases, with 26 bases between the two germline ends. Germline CDR1 reads WSHSY; CDR2 reads SAAADI. CDR3 loop: CASSDLGLVRPRGYEQFF. The CDR3 DNA reads TGCGCCAGCAGTGATCTGGGGCTAGTTCGACCGAGAGGGTATGAGCAGTTCTTC.

This chain links TRBV30 with TRBJ2-1; 10 bases agree with TRBD2. The V segment lost 5 bases and the J segment 4 bases; nucleotides outside the gene matches: 8. This CDR3 is built from 15 residues. The germline V gene has CDR1 GTSNPN and CDR2 SVGIG (reference sequence). The CDR3 sequence is CAWELAGSPYNEQFF. The CDR3 DNA is TGTGCCTGGGAACTAGCGGGGTCCCCTTACAATGAGCAGTTCTTC.